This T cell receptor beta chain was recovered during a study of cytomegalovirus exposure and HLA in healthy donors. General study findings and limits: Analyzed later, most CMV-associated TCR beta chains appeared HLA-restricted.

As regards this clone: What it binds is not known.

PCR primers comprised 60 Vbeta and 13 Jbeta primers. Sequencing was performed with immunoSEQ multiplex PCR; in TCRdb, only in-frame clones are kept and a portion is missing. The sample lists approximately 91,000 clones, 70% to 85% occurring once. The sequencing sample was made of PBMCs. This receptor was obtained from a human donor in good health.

The CDR3 protein is CASSVEPGNAIQYF. The CDR3 nucleotides are TGTGCCAGCAGCGTAGAGCCAGGTAATGCCATTCAGTACTTC. This sequence joins TRBV9 and TRBJ2-4; unclear D gene. Germline V CDR1 and CDR2: SGDLS, YYNGEE. This CDR3 spans 14 amino acids. The V and J ends lost 0 bases and 9 bases respectively, with 13 bases between them.